These 6 T cell receptor beta chains were all obtained from the same sample, sequenced in a study of identical twins (dated by TCRdb to between 2015 and 2016). The method behind the library was 5' RACE. For sequencing, an Illumina HiSeq 2000 was employed. TCRdb reprocessed the public reads (quality trimming at Q25 with fastp, clone calling with MiXCR) and kept in-frame beta chains. When rows share a CDR3 protein, they turn into one entry using the most common DNA and genes. This sample holds around 480,000 distinct CDR3 sequences; 13% to 15% were observed only once. 0.95% to 1% of the sample belongs to the ten largest clones. A further study also used this sample, focusing on yellow fever vaccine responses in identical twins.

The sample consisted of CD4+ T cells sorted from blood. Receptor source: a woman between 18 and 30 years old in good health.

This chain connects TRBV5-1 to TRBJ2-2, with 7 bases identical to TRBD1. Per germline, CDR1 SGHRS and CDR2 YFSETQ. With 4 bases clipped from V and 3 bases from J, the junction kept 12 bases outside the gene matches. The CDR3 runs to 17 residues. CDR3 amino acids: CASSTRTGVSYTGELFF. The CDR3 DNA reads as TGCGCCAGCAGCACTCGAACAGGGGTATCGTACACCGGGGAGCTGTTTTTT.

The table lists this clonotype with many counts. CDR3 amino acids: CATAGWKGNSPLHF. The CDR3 bases are TGTGCCACCGCCGGATGGAAAGGGAATTCACCCCTCCACTTT. The genes are TRBV15 and TRBJ1-6; D uncertain. The V and J ends lost 8 bases and 7 bases respectively, with 15 bases between them. CDR3 length: 14 amino acids. Per the germline V gene, CDR1 is LNHNV and CDR2 is YYDKDF (reference sequence).

The chain is built from TRBV20-1 and TRBJ2-3; TRBD2 matches at 7 bases. With 3 bases clipped from V and 6 bases from J, the junction kept 15 bases outside the gene matches. This CDR3 contains 16 residues. Germline CDR1 reads DFQATT; CDR2 reads SNEGSKA (reference sequence). The CDR3 protein is CSARTGLAAEADTQYF. In DNA form, the CDR3 reads TGCAGTGCTAGGACTGGGCTAGCGGCCGAGGCCGATACGCAGTATTTT.

V is TRBV7-3 and J is TRBJ2-2; TRBD1 matches 8 bases. There are 18 residues in the CDR3. Unmatched junction bases numbered 13, after V lost 2 bases and J lost 5 bases. Germline values: CDR1 SGHTA, CDR2 FQGTGA. In nucleotides, the CDR3 is TGTGCCAGCAGCTTAGGGTTTCCGCAGGGGGCGCGGACCGGGGAGCTGTTTTTT. It specifies CASSLGFPQGARTGELFF.

V usage is TRBV7-9 and J usage is TRBJ2-1, with a tentative D call TRBD2 (6 bases). CDR1 SEHNR and CDR2 FQNEAQ come from the germline V gene (reference sequence). The CDR3 extends over 17 amino acids. The V and J ends lost 8 bases and 4 bases respectively, with 24 bases between them. The CDR3: CASDPGLARDLYNEQFF. The CDR3 DNA follows: TGTGCCAGCGACCCGGGACTCGCCCGTGACCTATACAATGAGCAGTTCTTC.

The chain combines TRBV11-2 with TRBJ2-5, with TRBD1 as a possible D gene (7 bases). The V gene lost 1 base and the J gene lost 2 bases, with 23 bases spanning the gap. CDR1 is SGHAT and CDR2 is FQNNGV in the germline V gene. This CDR3 is built from 19 residues. This chain's CDR3 is CASSLVSGAGRGDQETQYF. CDR3 DNA: TGTGCCAGCAGCTTAGTGTCGGGGGCGGGCAGGGGGGATCAAGAGACCCAGTACTTC.